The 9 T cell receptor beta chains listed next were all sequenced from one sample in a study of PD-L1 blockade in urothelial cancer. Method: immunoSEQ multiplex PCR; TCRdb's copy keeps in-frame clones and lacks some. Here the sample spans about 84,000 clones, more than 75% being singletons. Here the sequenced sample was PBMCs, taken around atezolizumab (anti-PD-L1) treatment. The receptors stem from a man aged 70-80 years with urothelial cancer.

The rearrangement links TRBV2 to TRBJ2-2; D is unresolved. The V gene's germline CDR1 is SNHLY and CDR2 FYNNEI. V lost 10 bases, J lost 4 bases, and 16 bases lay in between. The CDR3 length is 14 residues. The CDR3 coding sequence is TGTGCCATCCAATCGTCAGATTCCACCGGGGAGCTGTTTTTT. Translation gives CAIQSSDSTGELFF.

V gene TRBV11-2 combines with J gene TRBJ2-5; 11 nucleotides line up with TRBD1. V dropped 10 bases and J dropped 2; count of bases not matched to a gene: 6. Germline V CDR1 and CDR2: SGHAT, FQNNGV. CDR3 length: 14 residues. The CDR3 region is CATTGQGAQETQYF. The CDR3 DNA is TGTGCCACTACTGGACAGGGGGCTCAAGAGACCCAGTACTTC. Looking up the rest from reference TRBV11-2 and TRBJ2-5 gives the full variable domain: EAGVAQSPRYKIIEKRQSVAFWCNPISGHATLYWYQQILGQGPKLLIQFQNNGVVDDSQLPKDRFSAERLKGVDSTLKIQPAKLEDSAVYLCATTGQGAQETQYFGPGTRLLVL.

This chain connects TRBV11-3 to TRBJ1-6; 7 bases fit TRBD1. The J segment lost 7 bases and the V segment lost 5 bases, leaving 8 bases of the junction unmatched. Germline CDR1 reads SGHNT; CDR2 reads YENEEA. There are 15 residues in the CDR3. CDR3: CASSADRRTNSPLHF. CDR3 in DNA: TGTGCCAGCAGCGCGGACAGGCGGACGAATTCACCCCTCCACTTT.

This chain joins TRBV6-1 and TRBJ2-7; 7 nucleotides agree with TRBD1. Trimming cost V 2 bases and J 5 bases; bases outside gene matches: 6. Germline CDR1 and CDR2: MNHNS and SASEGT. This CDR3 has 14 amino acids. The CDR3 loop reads CASSEWDRSDEQYF. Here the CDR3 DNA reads TGTGCCAGCAGTGAATGGGACAGAAGCGACGAGCAGTACTTC.

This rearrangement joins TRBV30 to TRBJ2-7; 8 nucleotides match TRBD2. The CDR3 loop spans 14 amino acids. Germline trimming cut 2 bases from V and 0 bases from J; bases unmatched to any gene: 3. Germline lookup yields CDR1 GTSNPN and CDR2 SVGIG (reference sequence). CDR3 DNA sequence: TGTGCCTGGAGTCTGAGCGGGAGCTCCTACGAGCAGTACTTC. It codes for CAWSLSGSSYEQYF.

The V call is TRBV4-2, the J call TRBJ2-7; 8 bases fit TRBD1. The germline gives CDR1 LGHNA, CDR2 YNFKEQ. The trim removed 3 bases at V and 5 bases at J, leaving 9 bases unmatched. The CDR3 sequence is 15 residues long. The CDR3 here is CASSQPPGQAHEQYF. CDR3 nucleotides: TGTGCCAGCAGCCAGCCCCCGGGACAGGCCCACGAGCAGTACTTC.

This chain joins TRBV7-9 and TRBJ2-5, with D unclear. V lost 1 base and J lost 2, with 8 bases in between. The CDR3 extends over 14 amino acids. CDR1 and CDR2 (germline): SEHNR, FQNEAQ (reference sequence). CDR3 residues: CASSLGVLQETQYF. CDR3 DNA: TGTGCCAGCAGCTTAGGAGTCCTACAAGAGACCCAGTACTTC.

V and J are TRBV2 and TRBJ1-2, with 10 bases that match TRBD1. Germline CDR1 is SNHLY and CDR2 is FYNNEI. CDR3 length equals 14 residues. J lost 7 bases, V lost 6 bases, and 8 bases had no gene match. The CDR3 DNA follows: TGTGCCAGCAGCCCCGGGACAGGGGACGTTGGCTACACCTTC. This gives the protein CASSPGTGDVGYTF. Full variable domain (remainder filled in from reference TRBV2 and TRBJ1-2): EPEVTQTPSHQVTQMGQEVILRCVPISNHLYFYWYRQILGQKVEFLVSFYNNEISEKSEIFDDQFSVERPDGSNFTLKIRSTKLEDSAMYFCASSPGTGDVGYTFGSGTRLTVV.

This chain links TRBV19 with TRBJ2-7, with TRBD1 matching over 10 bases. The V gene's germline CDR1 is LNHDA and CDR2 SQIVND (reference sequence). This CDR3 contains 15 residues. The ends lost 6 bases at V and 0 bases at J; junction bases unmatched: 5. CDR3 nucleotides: TGTGCCAGTAGGAGGGGACAGGGGACCTCCTACGAGCAGTACTTC. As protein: CASRRGQGTSYEQYF.